A single sample gave rise to the 13 T cell receptor beta chains below, sequenced in a study of shared clonotypes between healthy human individuals. Assay: immunoSEQ multiplex PCR; the TCRdb copy retains only in-frame clones and omits some. The sample records 150,000 to 200,000 clones, approximately 92% being singletons. The sequenced sample was naive CD4+ T cells sorted from blood. As to subset: CD45RA+ positively selected. The receptors stem from a woman aged 25 to 39 in good health.

The chain recombines TRBV5-1 with TRBJ2-2; D call uncertain. This CDR3 has 17 residues. Germline CDR1 SGHRS, CDR2 YFSETQ. Trimming left V 3 bases short and J 4 bases short, with 19 bases between. This chain's CDR3 is CASSSLGSWRGTGELFF. CDR3 DNA sequence: TGCGCCAGCAGCTCCCTGGGATCGTGGCGTGGCACCGGGGAGCTGTTTTTT.

The chain is built from TRBV6-5 and TRBJ2-2; D uncertain. The CDR3 loop spans 16 amino acids. The germline gives CDR1 MNHEY, CDR2 SVGAGI. Trimming pared 0 bases from V and 4 bases from J, leaving 12 bases between. CDR3 sequence reads: CASSYSPVSGTGELFF. In DNA, the CDR3 is TGTGCCAGCAGTTACTCTCCCGTATCGGGCACCGGGGAGCTGTTTTTT.

The chain recombines TRBV5-1 with TRBJ2-7; 11 positions match TRBD2. Looked up from germline, CDR1 is SGHRS and CDR2 is YFSETQ. CDR3 size: 16 residues. The V and J ends lost 0 bases and 4 bases, in that order; junction bases with no gene match: 6. The CDR3 nucleotides read TGCGCCAGCAGCTTGGGGTCTAGCGGGAGGCGGTACGAGCAGTACTTC. Translated: CASSLGSSGRRYEQYF. The full variable domain, its missing parts supplied by reference TRBV5-1 and TRBJ2-7, is KAGVTQTPRYLIKTRGQQVTLSCSPISGHRSVSWYQQTPGQGLQFLFEYFSETQRNKGNFPGRFSGRQFSNSRSEMNVSTLELGDSALYLCASSLGSSGRRYEQYFGPGTRLTVT.

The genes are TRBV10-1 and TRBJ1-1, with D maybe TRBD1 (5 bases). Trimming removed 5 bases from V and 6 bases from J, with 16 bases in between. Germline CDR1 and CDR2: WNHNN and SYGVQD (reference sequence). The CDR3 runs 14 residues. CDR3 region: CASSSGQGNSEAFF. In DNA, the CDR3 is TGCGCCAGCAGTTCGGGGCAGGGTAACTCTGAAGCTTTCTTT.

The genes are TRBV7-9 and TRBJ2-5; TRBD2 agrees at 8 bases. The J call may be mistaken, given a closer DNA end match to TRBJ2-7. Germline V gene sequence: CDR1 SEHNR, CDR2 FQNEAQ (reference sequence). There are 15 residues in the CDR3. CDR3 residues: CASSLVREGTYEQYF. The CDR3 DNA reads as TGTGCCAGCAGCTTAGTACGGGAGGGCACCTACGAGCAGTACTTC.

The chain employs TRBV7-2 and TRBJ1-5; 10 nucleotides align to TRBD1. The ends lost 5 bases at V and 2 bases at J; junction bases unmatched: 6. CDR1 SGHTA and CDR2 FQGNSA come from the germline V gene. The CDR3 is made up of 16 amino acids. This chain's CDR3 is CASSRGQGRGNQPQHF. DNA for the CDR3: TGTGCCAGCAGCAGGGGACAGGGGAGGGGCAATCAGCCCCAGCATTTT.

This clone was counted once. The rearrangement links TRBV4-1 to TRBJ1-1, with a weak D call TRBD1 (5 bases). Trimming took 4 bases from V and 1 from J, leaving 13 bases between them. CDR1 is MGHRA, CDR2 YSYEKL, per germline. This CDR3 region has 15 residues. The CDR3 coding sequence is TGCGCCAGCAGCCCCGGGGGGTTCTCGAACACTGAAGCTTTCTTT. Its translation: CASSPGGFSNTEAFF.

The chain uses TRBV27 and TRBJ1-1, with D unresolved. CDR3 length: 13 amino acids. Germline V gene lookup returns CDR1 MNHEY and CDR2 SMNVEV (reference sequence). Trimming removed 3 bases from V and 1 base from J, with 6 bases in between. The CDR3 nucleotides are TGTGCCAGCAGTTTTAGGGAGAACACTGAAGCTTTCTTT. Amino acid sequence: CASSFRENTEAFF.

This chain connects TRBV14 to TRBJ2-1; 7 nucleotides match TRBD2. Germline CDR1 and CDR2: SGHDN and FVKESK. CDR3 length: 16 residues. Trimming cost V 0 bases and J 8 bases; bases outside gene matches: 10. In DNA form, the CDR3 reads TGTGCCAGCAGCCAAGATGAGGGAGGGCCTTTCTATGAGCAGTTCTTC. Its protein product is CASSQDEGGPFYEQFF.

The chain carries TRBV19 and TRBJ2-7; 9 bases fit TRBD2. Germline V gene lookup returns CDR1 LNHDA and CDR2 SQIVND (reference sequence). J was trimmed by 4 bases and V by 3 bases; bases with no gene match: 10. The CDR3 consists of 16 residues. Written as DNA, the CDR3 is TGTGCCAGTAGTATTGGGTCTAGCGGGAAAGGATACGAGCAGTACTTC. This gives the protein CASSIGSSGKGYEQYF.

The V call is TRBV10-3, the J call TRBJ2-1, with 7 bases aligning to TRBD1. The CDR3 consists of 13 residues. Germline V gives CDR1 ENHRY, CDR2 SYGVKD. V was clipped by 10 bases and J by 3 bases; unmatched bases: 6. CDR3 DNA sequence: TGTGCCAGTACAGGGGACCTCTACAATGAGCAGTTCTTC. It codes for CASTGDLYNEQFF.

This rearrangement joins TRBV27 to TRBJ1-1, with D possibly matching TRBD1 (6 bases). Germline V gene sequence: CDR1 MNHEY, CDR2 SMNVEV (reference sequence). Trimming pared 0 bases from V and 3 bases from J, leaving 14 bases between. The CDR3 extends over 16 amino acids. CDR3 DNA: TGTGCCAGCAGTTTATCGCCAGGGGCGAGGCACACTGAAGCTTTCTTT. Encoded protein: CASSLSPGARHTEAFF.

The rearrangement uses TRBV19 and TRBJ1-1; weak D call: TRBD1 (6 bases). The germline V gene has CDR1 LNHDA and CDR2 SQIVND (reference sequence). This CDR3 has 14 residues. V shed 7 bases and J shed 2 bases, with 14 bases lying between them. The CDR3 region is CASNFPGANTEAFF. Here the CDR3 DNA reads TGTGCCAGTAACTTTCCAGGGGCTAACACTGAAGCTTTCTTT.